These 9 T cell receptor beta chains were sequenced from one sample in a study of blood T cell repertoires in COVID-19. Here immunoSEQ multiplex PCR was the method, and the copy in TCRdb shows in-frame clones only, minus some. The repertoire holds 140,000 to 150,000 clones, roughly 84% seen once, with 30% to 45% in the top ten. The sequenced sample was peripheral blood. The receptors originated from a human donor in a cohort sampled during active COVID-19.

The V and J genes are TRBV7-6 and TRBJ2-5, with TRBD2 identical over 8 bases. The CDR3 is 17 residues long. V was clipped by 0 bases and J by 5 bases; unmatched bases: 11. In germline, CDR1 is SGHVS, CDR2 FNYEAQ. For the CDR3, the DNA is TGTGCCAGCAGCTTAGCCCGCGGCGGGGGGTATAGGGAGACCCAGTACTTC. Protein product: CASSLARGGGYRETQYF.

The V call is TRBV6-5, the J call TRBJ1-1; possibly TRBD1 for D (5 bases). Germline V gene data show CDR1 as MNHEY and CDR2 as SVGAGI. This CDR3 is built from 14 residues. V was cut by 1 base and J by 4 bases, with 10 bases left in between. The DNA of the CDR3 is TGTGCCAGCAGTTACTATCGGGGGGGCACTGAAGCTTTCTTT. It yields the protein CASSYYRGGTEAFF.

The chain carries TRBV2 and TRBJ1-2; D ambiguous. Germline V gene data show CDR1 as SNHLY and CDR2 as FYNNEI. The CDR3 is 12 amino acids. V was cut by 4 bases and J by 9 bases, with 12 bases left in between. As DNA, the CDR3 is TGTGCCAGCAGTGCTGGCCCCGGGAGCTACACCTTC. Translating it yields CASSAGPGSYTF. Full variable domain (remainder filled in from reference TRBV2 and TRBJ1-2): EPEVTQTPSHQVTQMGQEVILRCVPISNHLYFYWYRQILGQKVEFLVSFYNNEISEKSEIFDDQFSVERPDGSNFTLKIRSTKLEDSAMYFCASSAGPGSYTFGSGTRLTVV.

The V and J genes are TRBV5-4 and TRBJ1-4, with a tentative D call TRBD1 (6 bases). The CDR3 runs to 16 residues. Trimming pared 4 bases from V and 0 bases from J, leaving 13 bases between. CDR1 SGHNT and CDR2 YYREEE come from the germline V gene (reference sequence). CDR3 protein: CASSLGQSATNEKLFF. Written as DNA, the CDR3 is TGTGCCAGCAGCCTCGGACAGAGTGCAACTAATGAAAAACTGTTTTTT.

The chain carries TRBV5-1 and TRBJ1-1; possibly TRBD1 for D (6 bases). The ends were cut back, 0 bases at V and 0 bases at J, with 12 bases in the middle. The CDR3 consists of 16 residues. In germline, CDR1 is SGHRS, CDR2 YFSETQ. The CDR3 DNA is TGCGCCAGCAGCTTGGGCAGGGGTGACATGAACACTGAAGCTTTCTTT. Translating gives CASSLGRGDMNTEAFF.

V and J are TRBV29-1 and TRBJ2-3; 14 positions agree with TRBD2. CDR3 length: 19 residues. V lost 7 bases and J lost 1; bases outside the gene matches: 16. Germline CDR1 is SQVTM and CDR2 is ANQGSEA. The CDR3 coding sequence is TGCAGCGCTGCACCTGGAACCGGGACTAGCGGGGGAGGCACAGATACGCAGTATTTT. Residues: CSAAPGTGTSGGGTDTQYF.

The V and J genes are TRBV7-2 and TRBJ2-7, with D unresolved. Looked up from germline, CDR1 is SGHTA and CDR2 is FQGNSA. V lost 2 bases, J lost 3 bases, and 8 bases lay in between. The CDR3 length is 13 residues. CDR3 in amino acids: CASSLNPGYEQYF. The CDR3 DNA follows: TGTGCCAGCAGCTTAAATCCGGGCTACGAGCAGTACTTC.

Many counts were recorded for this clone. The chain recombines TRBV5-1 with TRBJ1-6, with a tentative D call TRBD1 (5 bases). The CDR3 length is 15 residues. Germline-derived CDR1 and CDR2 are SGHRS and YFSETQ. V lost 4 bases, J lost 10 bases, and 18 bases lay in between. The CDR3 region has the DNA TGCGCCAGCAGCGACGCGGGGCAGGGTCGGTCACCCCTCCACTTT. Translated: CASSDAGQGRSPLHF.

The gene calls are TRBV6-2 or TRBV6-3 and TRBJ1-5; D is ambiguous. The CDR3 loop spans 15 amino acids. Germline V lookup: CDR1 MNHEY, CDR2 SVGEGT. Trimming pared 5 bases from V and 4 bases from J, leaving 15 bases between. CDR3 coding DNA: TGTGCCAGCAGTCCGGCCGGACTCAGAAATCAGCCCCAGCATTTT. It specifies CASSPAGLRNQPQHF.